These 4 T cell receptor beta chains were all obtained from the same sample, sequenced in a study of blood T cell repertoires in COVID-19. Sequencing used immunoSEQ multiplex PCR; TCRdb keeps in-frame clones, though not all of them. Among some 250,000 clones listed, roughly 90% were seen once. Sequencing was carried out using PBMCs or T cells enriched from blood (not recorded which). The source is a man between 40 and 49 years old who had recovered from COVID-19.

Here the CDR3 DNA reads TGTGCCAGCAGTTCGAGGGGGTTCGCTGAAGCTTTCTTT. Amino acid sequence: CASSSRGFAEAFF. The chain combines TRBV6-5 with TRBJ1-1, with TRBD1 as a possible D gene (6 bases). Germline lookup yields CDR1 MNHEY and CDR2 SVGAGI. CDR3 length: 13 amino acids. Between the trimmed V and J ends, which lost 4 bases and 6 bases, there was a span of 12 bases.

The chain recombines TRBV6-1 with TRBJ1-4, with TRBD1 as a possible D gene (5 bases). V lost 1 base and J 10 bases, leaving 13 bases between the germline ends. CDR3 length equals 14 residues. Germline values: CDR1 MNHNS, CDR2 SASEGT. The CDR3 region is CASSEGLTVGKLFF. CDR3 sequence (DNA): TGTGCCAGCAGTGAAGGCTTGACAGTCGGAAAACTGTTTTTT.

The chain couples TRBV7-3 to TRBJ2-2, with 7 positions matching TRBD2. V was clipped by 5 bases and J by 1 base; unmatched bases: 7. The CDR3 contains 16 residues. Germline-derived CDR1 and CDR2 are SGHTA and FQGTGA. CDR3 in DNA: TGTGCCAGCAGCCCTTTGGCTAGCGGGAACACCGGGGAGCTGTTTTTT. This gives the protein CASSPLASGNTGELFF.

J is TRBJ2-1 and V is TRBV7-2, with 8 bases matching TRBD1. The CDR3 runs to 15 residues. CDR1 and CDR2 from the germline V gene are SGHTA and FQGNSA. After removal of 0 bases from V and 3 bases from J, the junction contained 1 base not matched to a gene. The CDR3 DNA sequence: TGTGCCAGCAGCTTAGCGGGACAGGTCTACAATGAGCAGTTCTTC. This encodes CASSLAGQVYNEQFF.